These 2 T cell receptor beta chains originate from one sample sequenced in a study of T cell repertoires and Cas9 in healthy adults. Profiled with immunoSEQ multiplex PCR; TCRdb holds only in-frame clones, not every one. The data hold about 15,000 clones, with about nine tenths observed a single time. Source material: Tregs (CD4+, CD25+, CD127-, CD137-, CD154-) from PBMCs; culture status not recorded. Every receptor here comes from a human donor in good health.

The V call is TRBV5-1, the J call TRBJ2-1; 9 nucleotides match TRBD1. CDR1 and CDR2 from the germline V gene are SGHRS and YFSETQ. The V segment lost 4 bases and the J segment 7 bases; nucleotides outside the gene matches: 9. There are 15 residues in the CDR3. The CDR3 nucleotides are TGCGCCAGCAGCCCTAGTCCGGGACAGGGTAATGAGCAGTTCTTC. This translates into CASSPSPGQGNEQFF.

CDR3 in amino acids: CASSPSQVGNTEAFF. CDR3 DNA sequence: TGTGCCAGCAGCCCCTCACAGGTTGGGAACACTGAAGCTTTCTTT. The chain has TRBV7-9 and TRBJ1-1, with D maybe TRBD1 (5 bases). The ends were cut back, 5 bases at V and 1 base at J, with 14 bases in the middle. Germline CDR1 reads SEHNR; CDR2 reads FQNEAQ (reference sequence). The CDR3 has 15 amino acids. Using reference TRBV7-9 and TRBJ1-1 for the parts outside the CDR3, the full variable domain is DTGVSQNPRHKITKRGQNVTFRCDPISEHNRLYWYRQTLGQGPEFLTYFQNEAQLEKSRLLSDRFSAERPKGSFSTLEIQRTEQGDSAMYLCASSPSQVGNTEAFFGQGTRLTVV.